This TCR beta chain was identified in a study of T cell repertoires in cytomegalovirus infection. In the study overall: Matching HLA type, along with CMV infection, was indicated by public TCR beta signatures.

Findings and limits, study-wide: It was HLA-C-restricted CMV-specific TCR beta clonotypes that dominated the response ex vivo.

Each CDR3 protein is one row after TCRdb ran MiXCR on the reads. The sample records 300,000 to 400,000 distinct CDR3 sequences, just under 25% being singletons. Germline assignment: CDR1 DFQATT and CDR2 SNEGSKA (reference sequence). The V end lost 2 bases, the J end lost 8 bases, and 19 bases lay between the germline ends. The CDR3 covers 15 residues. This clonotype was detected only a few times. What it binds is not known. The TCR sequence derives from a human donor in good health (CMV status not recorded). Some clones in this sample may be carry-over from other donors' samples. This sample comprised cultured PBMCs, obtained from culture after CMV antigen stimulation. The chain carries TRBV20-1 and TRBJ2-1; D is uncertain. Here the CDR3 reads CSARPNAGPRHEQFF. The CDR3 coding sequence is TGCAGTGCTAGACCCAACGCCGGGCCCCGCCATGAGCAGTTCTTC.